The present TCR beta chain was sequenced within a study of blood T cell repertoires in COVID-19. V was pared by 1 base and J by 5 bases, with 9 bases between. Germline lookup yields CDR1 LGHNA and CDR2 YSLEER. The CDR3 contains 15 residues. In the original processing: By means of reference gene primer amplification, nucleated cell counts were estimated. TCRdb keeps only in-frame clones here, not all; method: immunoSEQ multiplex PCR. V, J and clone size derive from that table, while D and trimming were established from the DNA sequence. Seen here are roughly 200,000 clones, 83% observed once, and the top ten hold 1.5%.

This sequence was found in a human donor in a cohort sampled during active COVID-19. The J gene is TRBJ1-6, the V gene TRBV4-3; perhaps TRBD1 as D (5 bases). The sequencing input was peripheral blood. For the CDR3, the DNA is TGCGCCAGCAGCCAAGCCGGGGGTCATAATTCACCCCTCCACTTT. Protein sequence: CASSQAGGHNSPLHF.